The 10 T cell receptor beta chains in this list originate from one sample, sequenced in a study of CXCR3-negative and CXCR3-positive naive CD8 T cells (dated by TCRdb to the late 2010s). Sequencing used a NextSeq 550. The Human TCR Profiling Kit (MiLaboratory) was used to prepare UMI-labeled 5' RACE TRB cDNA libraries. TCRdb reprocessed the reads into one record per CDR3 protein sequence, lacking DNA. For this sample, the table gives 150,000 or so distinct CDR3 sequences. The ten top clones hold nearly 0.5% of the sample. The sample taken for sequencing was naive CXCR3- CD8+ T cells from blood. This sample's cell subset or site label indicates: CD45RO-CCR7+CD27+CD95- naive CD8+ T cells lacking CXCR3 (TNR3-). Receptors were obtained from a human donor in good health. Some clones in this sample may be carry-over from other donors' samples.

The rearrangement uses TRBV5-1 and TRBJ1-1. In germline, CDR1 is SGHRS, CDR2 YFSETQ. This CDR3 spans 13 amino acids. The chain's CDR3 is CASSLVMDTEAFF.

J is TRBJ2-1 and V is TRBV20-1; TCRdb returns TRBD2, unconfirmable since there is no DNA. Per the germline V gene, CDR1 is DFQATT and CDR2 is SNEGSKA (reference sequence). This CDR3 contains 17 residues. The CDR3 spells CSASGWASGTIYNEQFF.

The gene calls are TRBV29-1 and TRBJ2-5; TCRdb names TRBD1, which stays unverified in the absence of DNA. The CDR3 spans 13 residues. Germline V gene lookup returns CDR1 SQVTM and CDR2 ANQGSEA. The CDR3: CSVEIGAQETQYF. Full variable domain (rest looked up from reference TRBV29-1 and TRBJ2-5): SAVISQKPSRDICQRGTSLTIQCQVDSQVTMMFWYRQQPGQSLTLIATANQGSEATYESGFVIDKFPISRPNLTFSTLTVSNMSPEDSSIYLCSVEIGAQETQYFGPGTRLLVL.

The chain links TRBV29-1 to TRBJ1-2. The CDR3 runs to 13 residues. The germline V gene has CDR1 SQVTM and CDR2 ANQGSEA. Here the CDR3 reads CSVERGVNYGYTF.

The chain combines TRBV14 with TRBJ2-7; the TCRdb call, TRBD1, lacks DNA for checking. CDR3 length: 16 residues. Looked up from germline, CDR1 is SGHDN and CDR2 is FVKESK. The CDR3 loop reads CASSQEGPTGAYEQYF.

This chain joins TRBV28 and TRBJ2-7; with no DNA, the TCRdb D assignment of TRBD1 cannot be verified. CDR3 length equals 16 residues. In germline, CDR1 is MDHEN, CDR2 SYDVKM. The CDR3 sequence is CASSGDGTGGTYEQYF.

The chain uses TRBV29-1 and TRBJ2-7; TCRdb indicates TRBD1, and absent DNA this call remains unverified. This CDR3 has 12 residues. Germline CDR1 is SQVTM and CDR2 is ANQGSEA. CDR3: CSVESRPYEQYF.

CDR3 amino acids: CSVEDQLDSPLHF. The chain couples TRBV29-1 to TRBJ1-6. The CDR3 totals 13 residues. CDR1 and CDR2 (germline): SQVTM, ANQGSEA.

The CDR3 loop is CSVEQGSQETQYF. V gene TRBV29-1 combines with J gene TRBJ2-5; TCRdb designates TRBD1, a call that cannot be tested without DNA. CDR1 and CDR2 (germline): SQVTM, ANQGSEA. CDR3 length: 13 residues.

CDR3 in amino acids: CASSQEGSGTLQETQYF. The gene calls are TRBV4-2 and TRBJ2-5; absent DNA, TCRdb's TRBD2 call cannot be checked. The V gene's germline CDR1 is LGHNA and CDR2 YNFKEQ. The CDR3 is 17 residues long.